These T cell receptor beta chains were read from a single sample in a study of T cell responses to AZD1222 COVID-19 vaccine. This table comes from immunoSEQ multiplex PCR, and its TCRdb copy is limited to in-frame clones, with some not included. The data hold about 110,000 clones, with 85% to 90% observed a single time. Source: peripheral blood, taken on day 0 of AZD1222 vaccination. The receptors stem from an adult in good health. Each CDR3 is given with its conserved first and last residue. D genes are given only for firm matches. Not every row has a clone size; where given, it reads once, few, many or a size class.

D,J,size,V,CDR3,DNA
NA,TRBJ1-4,NA,TRBV19,CASRRTSTNEKLFF,TGTGCCAGTAGGCGCACCTCAACTAATGAAAAACTGTTTTTT
NA,TRBJ1-2,NA,TRBV7-9,CASSSDSFGVTF,TGTGCCAGCAGCTCAGATTCTTTCGGGGTCACCTTC
NA,TRBJ1-5,NA,TRBV5-8,CASSWGPNQPQHF,TGTGCCAGCAGCTGGGGGCCCAATCAGCCCCAGCATTTT
TRBD1,TRBJ1-5,NA,TRBV7-9,CASSLGGTGVGNQPQHF,TGTGCCAGCAGCTTAGGGGGGACAGGGGTGGGCAATCAGCCCCAGCATTTT
NA,TRBJ1-1,NA,TRBV3-1/TRBV3-2,CASSPAGRGGTEAFF,TGTGCCAGCAGCCCCGCGGGCAGGGGAGGCACTGAAGCTTTCTTT
NA,TRBJ2-3,NA,TRBV5-6,CASSLPSTDTQYF,TGTGCCAGCAGCTTGCCCTCCACAGATACGCAGTATTTT
NA,TRBJ1-3,NA,TRBV5-1,CASSPGTTGNTIYF,TGCGCCAGCAGCCCAGGGACGACTGGAAACACCATATATTTT
NA,TRBJ2-1,NA,TRBV29-1,CSVTENAENEQFF,TGCAGCGTTACAGAAAACGCGGAGAATGAGCAGTTCTTC
NA,TRBJ2-7,NA,TRBV20-1,CSAPRSYEQYF,TGCAGTGCGCCGAGATCCTACGAGCAGTACTTC
NA,TRBJ1-5,NA,TRBV18,CASSTRDTNQPQHF,TGTGCCAGCTCAACGCGGGACACCAATCAGCCCCAGCATTTT
NA,TRBJ1-3,NA,TRBV7-2,CASSLLGAEGNTIYF,TGTGCCAGCAGCTTACTAGGGGCGGAGGGAAACACCATATATTTT
NA,TRBJ1-2,NA,TRBV28,CASSPDLNYGYTF,TGTGCCAGCAGCCCGGACTTAAACTATGGCTACACCTTC
NA,TRBJ2-7,NA,TRBV3-1/TRBV3-2,CASSQARAFSYEQYF,TGTGCCAGCAGCCAAGCACGGGCTTTTTCCTACGAGCAGTACTTC
TRBD2,TRBJ2-7,few,TRBV19,CASSKNPGGAESYEQYF,TGTGCCAGTAGTAAAAACCCCGGGGGGGCCGAATCCTACGAGCAGTACTTC
NA,TRBJ2-3,once,TRBV7-6,CASSLAGGAVTDTQYF,TGTGCCAGCAGCTTAGCGGGGGGCGCGGTAACAGATACGCAGTATTTT
TRBD1,TRBJ2-2,NA,TRBV30,CAWSSDRGPGTGELFF,TGTGCCTGGAGTTCTGACAGGGGGCCGGGCACCGGGGAGCTGTTTTTT
NA,TRBJ1-5,NA,TRBV11-2,CASSLVPF,TGTGCCAGCAGCTTAGTTCCTTTT
NA,TRBJ1-6,once,TRBV11-2,CASSLVGLALHF,TGTGCCAGCAGCTTAGTGGGCCTAGCGCTCCACTTT
NA,TRBJ1-4,NA,TRBV19,CASSPHGAANEKLFF,TGTGCCAGTAGTCCCCACGGGGCGGCTAATGAAAAACTGTTTTTT
NA,TRBJ1-4,NA,TRBV25-1,CASSEWGRRNEKLFF,TGTGCCAGCAGTGAATGGGGCAGAAGAAATGAAAAACTGTTTTTT
NA,TRBJ2-7,NA,TRBV6-5,CASRGRIYEQYF,TGTGCCAGCAGGGGGCGCATCTACGAGCAGTACTTC
NA,TRBJ1-4,NA,TRBV18,CASSPSTSNEKLFF,TGTGCCAGCTCACCGTCAACGTCTAATGAAAAACTGTTTTTT
NA,TRBJ2-5,NA,TRBV2,CASRRETQYF,TGTGCCAGCAGGCGAGAGACCCAGTACTTC
TRBD2,TRBJ2-3,NA,TRBV7-2,CASSRGMGGADTQYF,TGTGCCAGCAGCCGGGGGATGGGGGGGGCAGATACGCAGTATTTT
NA,TRBJ2-7,NA,TRBV9,CASSVESSNYEQYF,TGTGCCAGCAGCGTAGAGAGCAGTAACTACGAGCAGTACTTC
NA,TRBJ1-1,NA,TRBV4-1,CASSQNTQGWGEFAFF,TGCGCCAGCAGCCAAAACACGCAGGGCTGGGGCGAATTCGCTTTCTTT
NA,TRBJ2-7,NA,TRBV4-3,CASSQERLAYEQYF,TGCGCCAGCAGCCAAGAGCGCCTAGCCTACGAGCAGTACTTC